This is a list of T cell receptor beta chains from one sample in a study of human T cells and chemical hapten exposure. TCRdb re-called the RACE reads with MiXCR, one entry per CDR3 protein. The sample contains under 200,000 distinct CDR3 sequences, roughly 14% of which appear only once. Sequenced here: whole blood, sampled in connection with sensitization to the hapten diphenylcyclopropenone (DPC). The source of these receptors is a woman aged 25 to 39 with alopecia areata. Some clones in this sample may be carry-over from other donors' samples. Each CDR3 is given with its conserved first and last residue. The D gene is left open where the match is weak. For some rows the clone size is stated as once, few or many, or as a class when expanded; others skip it.

TGTGCCAGCAGTGAATTAGTTACTGCCGAGCAGTACTTC | CASSELVTAEQYF | - | TRBJ2-7 | - | TRBV25-1
TGCAGTGCTAGAGGTTTAGTCAGGGTAGTAGGAGAGCAGTACTTC | CSARGLVRVVGEQYF | - | TRBJ2-7 | - | TRBV20-1
TGTGCCAGCAGCCAAGTTCAAGGGGCCTACGAGCAGTACTTC | CASSQVQGAYEQYF | - | TRBJ2-7 | - | TRBV3-1
TGTGCCAGCAGCTTCCCGATTAGCGGGGGGAGCTCCTACAATGAGCAGTTCTTC | CASSFPISGGSSYNEQFF | - | TRBJ2-1 | TRBD2 | TRBV7-2
TGTGCCACCAGTGAGGAACAGGGCGGGCACACTGAAGCTTTCTTT | CATSEEQGGHTEAFF | few | TRBJ1-1 | - | TRBV24-1
TGCAGCGTTGTGATTGTGACACAGGCTAACTATGGCTACACCTTC | CSVVIVTQANYGYTF | few | TRBJ1-2 | - | TRBV29-1
TGTGCCAGCAGTCCCGGGACTAGCGACAACAATGAGCAGTTCTTC | CASSPGTSDNNEQFF | many | TRBJ2-1 | TRBD2 | TRBV7-9
TGTGCCAGCAGCTCCGAAAAGACTAGCGATGACACCGGGGAGCTGTTTTTT | CASSSEKTSDDTGELFF | many | TRBJ2-2 | TRBD2 | TRBV7-8
TGCGCCAGCAGCCAACGACAGGAGCTGATCACAGATACGCAGTATTTT | CASSQRQELITDTQYF | few | TRBJ2-3 | - | TRBV4-3
TGTGCCAGCAGTTACTGGACAGGGAGTCAAGAGACCCAGTACTTC | CASSYWTGSQETQYF | - | TRBJ2-5 | TRBD1 | TRBV6-2/TRBV6-3
TGTGCCAGCAGCTTTACTACTAGTTATGAGCAGTTCTTC | CASSFTTSYEQFF | - | TRBJ2-1 | - | TRBV7-8
TGTGCCAGCAGCCAAGATTCGTACGGAAAGTCTACCCCGAACACTGAAGCTTTCTTT | CASSQDSYGKSTPNTEAFF | few | TRBJ1-1 | - | TRBV3-1
TGTGCCAGCAGGGTCTATAACACCGGGGAGCTGTTTTTT | CASRVYNTGELFF | - | TRBJ2-2 | - | TRBV2
TGTGCCAGCAGTTACTCTTCCGGACAGGCGGGGACTGAAGCTTTCTTT | CASSYSSGQAGTEAFF | - | TRBJ1-1 | TRBD1 | TRBV6-6
TGTGCCAGCAGTGAAGAGGTCAGACACTATGGCTACACCTTC | CASSEEVRHYGYTF | - | TRBJ1-2 | - | TRBV6-1
TGTGCCAGCAGTGATTGGGCGGGGGGGCCCGCAGATACGCAGTATTTT | CASSDWAGGPADTQYF | - | TRBJ2-3 | TRBD2 | TRBV2
TGTGCCAGCAGCTTACGGGGGTTAACCTACAATGAGCAGTTCTTC | CASSLRGLTYNEQFF | few | TRBJ2-1 | - | TRBV13
TGTGCCAGCAGCTTAATAACGGCTGCGGGGGCGCCGAGGGAGACCCAGTACTTC | CASSLITAAGAPRETQYF | few | TRBJ2-5 | - | TRBV7-8
TGCGCCAGCAGCTTGTGGGGGGGCCCGGATACGCAGTATTTT | CASSLWGGPDTQYF | few | TRBJ2-3 | - | TRBV5-1
TGTGCCAGCAGCTTAGAGGGACTAGCGGGCAATGAGCAGTTCTTC | CASSLEGLAGNEQFF | few | TRBJ2-1 | TRBD2 | TRBV7-2
TGCAGCGTTGATGGGAACCCGGGACAGGGGCCTCAAGAGACCCAGTACTTC | CSVDGNPGQGPQETQYF | few | TRBJ2-5 | TRBD1 | TRBV29-1
TGTGCCAGCAGCCAAGATCAGGGGGCGAACTATGGCTACACCTTC | CASSQDQGANYGYTF | few | TRBJ1-2 | TRBD1 | TRBV4-2
TGTGCCAGCAGCTTAGGCCGTAGGGTTTTGACCAAAAACATTCAGTACTTC | CASSLGRRVLTKNIQYF | - | TRBJ2-4 | - | TRBV7-2